The clone carrying this T cell receptor (beta chain) was seen ten or more times. Its specificity is not known. Individual cDNA molecules in this library carried unique molecular identifiers. TCRdb independently ran MiXCR on the RACE reads; one entry per CDR3 protein. In the table there are nearly 350,000 distinct CDR3 sequences, about 7% of which are singletons. Losses at the gene ends were 2 bases for V and 1 base for J; bases not matched to a gene: 6. The CDR3 has 16 residues. Germline V gene lookup returns CDR1 LNHNV and CDR2 YYDKDF (reference sequence). This specimen belongs to a study of human T cells and chemical hapten exposure. Study-wide points: In comparison with controls, expanded TCRs gave rise to a significantly larger number of large CDR3 similarity clusters.

The time point: patch test 1, 2 weeks after DPC sensitization. The treatment was: therapeutic diphenylcyclopropenone sensitization with weekly scalp DPC. The specimen was whole blood, collected in connection with sensitization to the hapten diphenylcyclopropenone (DPC). The origin of this receptor is a woman younger than 35 with alopecia areata. Some clones in this sample may be carry-over from other donors' samples. The V gene is TRBV15, the J gene TRBJ2-3; the match to TRBD1 covers 7 bases. CDR3 in DNA: TGTGCCACCAGCAGAAGTACAGGGGCTGGCACAGATACGCAGTATTTT. This sequence encodes CATSRSTGAGTDTQYF. Full variable domain (remainder filled in from reference TRBV15 and TRBJ2-3): DAMVIQNPRYQVTQFGKPVTLSCSQTLNHNVMYWYQQKSSQAPKLLFHYYDKDFNNEADTPDNFQSRRPNTSFCFLDIRSPGLGDTAMYLCATSRSTGAGTDTQYFGPGTRLTVL.